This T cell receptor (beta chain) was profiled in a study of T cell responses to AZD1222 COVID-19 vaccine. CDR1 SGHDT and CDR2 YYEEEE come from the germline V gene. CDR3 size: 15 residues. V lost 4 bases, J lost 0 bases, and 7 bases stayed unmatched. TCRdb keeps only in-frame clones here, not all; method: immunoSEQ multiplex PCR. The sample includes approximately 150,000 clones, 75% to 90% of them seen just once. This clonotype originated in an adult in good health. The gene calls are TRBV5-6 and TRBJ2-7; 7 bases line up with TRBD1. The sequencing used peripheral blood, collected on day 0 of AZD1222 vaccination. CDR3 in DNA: TGTGCCAGCAGCCTGTTGGGACAGAGCTCCTACGAGCAGTACTTC. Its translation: CASSLLGQSSYEQYF.